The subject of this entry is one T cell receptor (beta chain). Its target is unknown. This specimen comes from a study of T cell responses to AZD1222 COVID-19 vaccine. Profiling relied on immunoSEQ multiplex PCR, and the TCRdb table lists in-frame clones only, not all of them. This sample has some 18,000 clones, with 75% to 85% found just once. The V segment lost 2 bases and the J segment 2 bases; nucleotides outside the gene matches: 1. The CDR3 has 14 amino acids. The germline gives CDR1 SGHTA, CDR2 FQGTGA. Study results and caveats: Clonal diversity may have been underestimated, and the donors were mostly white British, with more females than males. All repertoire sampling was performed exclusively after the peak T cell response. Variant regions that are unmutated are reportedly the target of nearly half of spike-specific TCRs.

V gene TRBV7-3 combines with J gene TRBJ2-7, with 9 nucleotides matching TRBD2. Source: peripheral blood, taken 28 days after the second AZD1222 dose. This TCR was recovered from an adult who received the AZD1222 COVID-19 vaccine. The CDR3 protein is CASSLAGGPYEQYF. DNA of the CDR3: TGTGCCAGCAGCTTAGCGGGAGGGCCCTACGAGCAGTACTTC.